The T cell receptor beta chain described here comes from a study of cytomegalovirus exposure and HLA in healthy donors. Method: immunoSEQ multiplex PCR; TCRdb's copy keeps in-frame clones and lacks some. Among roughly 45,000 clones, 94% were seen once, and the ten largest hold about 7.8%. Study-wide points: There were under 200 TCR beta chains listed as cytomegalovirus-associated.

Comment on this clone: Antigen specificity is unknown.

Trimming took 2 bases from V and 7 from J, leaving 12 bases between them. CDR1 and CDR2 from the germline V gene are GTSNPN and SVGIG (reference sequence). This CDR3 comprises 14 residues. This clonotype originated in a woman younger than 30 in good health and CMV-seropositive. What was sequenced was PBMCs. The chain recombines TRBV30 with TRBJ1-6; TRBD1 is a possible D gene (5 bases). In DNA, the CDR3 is TGTGCCTGGAGTCGGGACCGGGGGAATTCACCCCTCCACTTT. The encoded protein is CAWSRDRGNSPLHF.